This T cell receptor (beta chain) appears in the sequencing data of a study of cytomegalovirus exposure and HLA in healthy donors. The PCR ran on 60 Vbeta and 13 Jbeta primers. Sequenced by immunoSEQ multiplex PCR; TCRdb stores in-frame clones only, minus some. Of 160,000 or so clones in the sample, less than 80% were seen once. The CDR3 sequence is 14 residues long. Trimming removed 6 bases at V and 10 bases at J, with 19 bases between. Germline CDR1 is MDHEN and CDR2 is SYDVKM. The J gene is TRBJ2-1, the V gene TRBV28; D may be TRBD1 (6 bases). Sequenced sample: PBMCs. This TCR came from a man aged 35-49 years in good health and CMV-seronegative. The CDR3 is CASRDGWGRQEQFF. The CDR3 DNA reads TGTGCCAGCAGGGACGGGTGGGGGCGTCAGGAGCAGTTCTTC.